A single sample gave rise to the 22 T cell receptor beta chains below, sequenced in a study of spatial heterogeneity in lung cancer. Time point specified: blood at routine non-recurrence follow-up after resection. Each CDR3 protein gets one entry after TCRdb re-called the 5' RACE reads with MiXCR. The repertoire holds about 36,000 distinct CDR3 sequences, with roughly 8% as singletons. This specimen consisted of PBMCs, obtained at follow-up. The receptors shown here come from a male donor with early-stage non-small cell lung cancer.

This clonotype appeared many times. CDR3 coding DNA: TGTGCCAGCTCACCTTGGGAAGAGACCCAGTACTTC. It encodes CASSPWEETQYF. The V call is TRBV18, the J call TRBJ2-5; D is unclear. The V end lost 3 bases, the J end lost 3 bases, and 5 bases lay between the germline ends. Germline CDR1 and CDR2: KGHSH and LQKENI. The CDR3 has 12 amino acids.

Many counts were recorded for this clonotype. The chain links TRBV18 to TRBJ1-2; a possible D gene is TRBD1 (6 bases). V was pared by 0 bases and J by 6 bases, with 11 bases between. Germline CDR1 KGHSH, CDR2 LQKENI. The CDR3 is made up of 14 amino acids. The CDR3 coding sequence is TGTGCCAGCTCACCACCGCACAGGGCAGATGGCTACACCTTC. It translates to CASSPPHRADGYTF.

This clonotype has ten or more counts. This chain links TRBV18 with TRBJ2-1, with D possibly being TRBD2 (5 bases). The CDR3 covers 14 residues. V was pared by 3 bases and J by 5 bases, with 11 bases between. Looked up from germline, CDR1 is KGHSH and CDR2 is LQKENI. The CDR3 region has the DNA TGTGCCAGCTCACCGAGGGTTGGGAACAATGAGCAGTTCTTC. Its translation: CASSPRVGNNEQFF.

At least ten counts were recorded for this clonotype. The genes are TRBV5-6 and TRBJ2-7; 8 nucleotides agree with TRBD1. This CDR3 contains 13 residues. The trim removed 2 bases at V and 4 bases at J, leaving 2 bases unmatched. Looked up from germline, CDR1 is SGHDT and CDR2 is YYEEEE. CDR3 in amino acids: CASSFQGAYEQYF. The CDR3 DNA sequence: TGTGCCAGCAGCTTCCAGGGGGCGTACGAGCAGTACTTC.

The rearrangement joins TRBV5-8 to TRBJ2-7; 7 bases are a match to TRBD1. This CDR3 is 13 amino acids long. Germline V gene lookup returns CDR1 SGHTS and CDR2 YDEGEE. V gave up 1 base and J gave up 2 bases; unmatched junction bases: 0. The CDR3, as DNA: TGTGCCAGCAGCTTGACAGGGGCCTACGAGCAGTACTTC. It encodes CASSLTGAYEQYF. Drawing the rest from reference TRBV5-8 and TRBJ2-7, the complete variable domain is EAGVTQSPTHLIKTRGQQATLRCSPISGHTSVYWYQQALGLGLQFLLWYDEGEERNRGNFPPRFSGRQFPNYSSELNVNALELEDSALYLCASSLTGAYEQYFGPGTRLTVT.

This clonotype occurred many times. The chain links TRBV30 to TRBJ2-5; 8 bases match TRBD2. The CDR3 has 15 residues. Germline assignment: CDR1 GTSNPN and CDR2 SVGIG (reference sequence). V lost 0 bases to trimming and J lost 3 bases; unmatched junction nucleotides: 6. CDR3 in amino acids: CAWSVLAGRKETQYF. The CDR3 DNA is TGTGCCTGGAGTGTATTAGCGGGGAGAAAAGAGACCCAGTACTTC.

The sample holds many counts of this clonotype. The rearrangement joins TRBV24-1 to TRBJ2-1; 8 nucleotides match TRBD2. Germline CDR1 reads KGHDR; CDR2 reads SFDVKD. The CDR3 runs 13 residues. V trimming: 7 bases; J trimming: 4 bases; junction bases outside the gene matches: 2. Here the CDR3 reads CATSGGAYNEQFF. CDR3 in DNA: TGTGCCACCAGCGGGGGGGCTTACAATGAGCAGTTCTTC.

This clonotype has only a few counts. The rearrangement uses TRBV3-1 and TRBJ2-3; D uncertain. The CDR3 has 17 amino acids. Germline loops: CDR1 LGHDT, CDR2 YNNKEL (reference sequence). V was trimmed by 0 bases and J by 1 base, leaving 14 bases between them. The CDR3 region is CASSQEGPAVGTDTQYF. In nucleotides, the CDR3 is TGTGCCAGCAGCCAAGAAGGCCCAGCTGTGGGCACAGATACGCAGTATTTT.

This clonotype has ten or more counts. The V and J genes are TRBV19 and TRBJ2-2, with D perhaps being TRBD1 or TRBD2 (5 bases each). Germline CDR1 reads LNHDA; CDR2 reads SQIVND (reference sequence). The CDR3 contains 13 residues. The V end was cut by 7 bases, the J end by 5 bases, with 11 bases between. Here the CDR3 reads CASTWGKTGELFF. CDR3 in DNA: TGTGCCAGTACCTGGGGGAAGACCGGGGAGCTGTTTTTT.

This clonotype has a count of ten or more. This sequence joins TRBV6-5 and TRBJ2-5; 7 bases fit TRBD1. This CDR3 is 14 amino acids long. Looked up from germline, CDR1 is MNHEY and CDR2 is SVGAGI. V shed 2 bases and J 3 bases; nucleotides not matched to a gene: 3. The CDR3 loop reads CASSYRDSKETQYF. CDR3 sequence (DNA): TGTGCCAGCAGTTACCGGGACAGTAAAGAGACCCAGTACTTC.

Many counts were recorded for this clonotype. The genes are TRBV7-3 and TRBJ2-3; 11 bases align to TRBD2. This CDR3 has 15 residues. From germline, CDR1 is SGHTA and CDR2 FQGTGA. J was trimmed by 6 bases and V by 3 bases; bases with no gene match: 5. The CDR3 loop reads CASSFSGGASDTQYF. The CDR3 bases are TGTGCCAGCAGCTTTAGCGGGGGGGCATCCGATACGCAGTATTTT.

The table lists this clonotype with many counts. The chain recombines TRBV20-1 with TRBJ2-4, with no clear D. V was pared by 5 bases and J by 13 bases, with 18 bases between. The CDR3 runs 12 residues. Per germline, CDR1 DFQATT and CDR2 SNEGSKA (reference sequence). DNA for the CDR3: TGCAGTGCTGCTCCGACTTCCGGGTCCCAGTACTTC. This sequence encodes CSAAPTSGSQYF.

This clonotype was detected ten times or more. The chain recombines TRBV11-2 with TRBJ2-7, with D perhaps TRBD1 (5 bases). The CDR3 runs 14 residues. Germline V lookup: CDR1 SGHAT, CDR2 FQNNGV. V was shortened by 3 bases and J by 2 bases, with 11 bases between the two germline ends. The DNA of the CDR3 is TGTGCCAGCAGCTTCCAGTCGACAGCCTACGAGCAGTACTTC. Translation gives CASSFQSTAYEQYF.

This clonotype was detected many times. The J gene is TRBJ1-5, the V gene TRBV7-9; 8 positions agree with TRBD1. V was clipped by 4 bases and J by 12 bases; unmatched bases: 11. CDR3 length: 14 residues. Per the germline V gene, CDR1 is SEHNR and CDR2 is FQNEAQ (reference sequence). The CDR3 protein is CASSSVGQGGFQHF. In nucleotides, the CDR3 is TGTGCCAGCAGCTCCGTTGGACAGGGTGGGTTCCAGCATTTT.

Many counts were recorded for this clonotype. The J gene is TRBJ2-7, the V gene TRBV7-2; TRBD1 might be the D (7 bases). The CDR3 is 18 residues long. CDR1 and CDR2 from the germline V gene are SGHTA and FQGNSA. Trimming shortened V by 5 bases and J by 0 bases, and 23 bases separated the two germline ends. The CDR3 sequence is CASSAGQNRGDLSYEQYF. The CDR3 DNA reads as TGTGCCAGCAGCGCGGGACAGAATAGGGGGGATCTCTCCTACGAGCAGTACTTC.

At least ten counts were recorded for this clonotype. The chain joins TRBV6-1 to TRBJ2-5; possibly TRBD1 for D (5 bases). The CDR3 extends over 14 amino acids. Trimming removed 2 bases from V and 4 bases from J, with 11 bases in between. CDR1 and CDR2 from the germline V gene are MNHNS and SASEGT. The CDR3 DNA reads as TGTGCCAGCAGTGAAATAGGGGCTGGAGAGACCCAGTACTTC. It yields the protein CASSEIGAGETQYF.

The DNA for the CDR3 is TGCAGTGCTAAATCCCCCCCGGAAGCTTTCTTT. It translates to CSAKSPPEAFF. The chain employs TRBV20-1 and TRBJ1-1; D call uncertain. The V end lost 4 bases, the J end lost 8 bases, and 11 bases lay between the germline ends. This CDR3 has 11 amino acids. Germline V gene sequence: CDR1 DFQATT, CDR2 SNEGSKA (reference sequence).

Many counts were recorded for this clonotype. This chain connects TRBV7-8 to TRBJ1-5, with D uncertain. CDR3 length: 16 residues. V was cut by 5 bases and J by 1 base, with 15 bases left in between. In germline, CDR1 is SGHVS, CDR2 FQNEAQ. In DNA form, the CDR3 reads TGTGCCAGCAGCCTCCGCTCCGCCCGAAGCAATCAGCCCCAGCATTTT. Translation gives CASSLRSARSNQPQHF. Combining the CDR3 with reference TRBV7-8 and TRBJ1-5 gives the whole variable domain GAGVSQSPRYKVAKRGQDVALRCDPISGHVSLFWYQQALGQGPEFLTYFQNEAQLDKSGLPSDRFFAERPEGSVSTLKIQRTQQEDSAVYLCASSLRSARSNQPQHFGDGTRLSIL.

This clonotype has ten or more counts. The chain couples TRBV19 to TRBJ1-1; 8 nucleotides agree with TRBD1. The germline V gene encodes CDR1 LNHDA and CDR2 SQIVND (reference sequence). The CDR3 has 14 residues. The V segment lost 5 bases and the J segment 6 bases; nucleotides outside the gene matches: 8. As DNA, the CDR3 is TGTGCCAGTAGTGTGGGACAGGCCATGGCTGAAGCTTTCTTT. This translates into CASSVGQAMAEAFF.

This clonotype has at least ten counts. V is TRBV20-1 and J is TRBJ2-7; 7 nucleotides agree with TRBD2. J lost 5 bases, V lost 6 bases, and 13 bases had no gene match. CDR1 and CDR2 from the germline V gene are DFQATT and SNEGSKA (reference sequence). There are 14 residues in the CDR3. CDR3 bases: TGCAGTGCCTCGAGCGGGGTCGTAGTCCACGAGCAGTACTTC. Its translation is CSASSGVVVHEQYF.

This clonotype was counted many times. This chain joins TRBV27 and TRBJ1-2; TRBD1 is a possible D gene (6 bases). This CDR3 region has 13 residues. Germline-derived CDR1 and CDR2 are MNHEY and SMNVEV (reference sequence). Trimming stripped 6 bases from V and 6 bases from J, with 14 bases between. This chain's CDR3 is CASRRTGLDGYTF. Written as DNA, the CDR3 is TGTGCCAGCAGACGCACAGGGCTGGATGGCTACACCTTC.

The J gene is TRBJ1-2, the V gene TRBV7-8; 8 bases match TRBD1. The junction had 3 bases not matched to a gene; V was cut back by 5 bases and J by 4 bases. The CDR3 has 13 residues. The germline V gene has CDR1 SGHVS and CDR2 FQNEAQ. CDR3 loop: CASSEQGAYGYTF. The CDR3 DNA sequence: TGTGCCAGCAGCGAGCAGGGGGCCTATGGCTACACCTTC.